The subject of this entry is one T cell receptor (beta chain). Its antigen remains unidentified. The data derive from a study of T cells after yellow fever vaccination. Study overall: When fractions had low cell numbers, they were prepared with SMART-Seq v4 Ultra Low Input.

This CDR3 has 15 amino acids. Trimming removed 2 bases from V and 2 bases from J; junction bases left unmatched: 3. The germline gives CDR1 MNHEY, CDR2 SMNVEV (reference sequence). Overall study findings and caveats: At 95% to 97% for CD4 and roughly 87% for CD8, most primary-vaccination clones showed up again after the booster. On re-exposure, the response was weaker but peaked faster, at day 5 versus 15. It was a small share of clonotypes that appeared in both CD4 and CD8 compartments.

TCRdb re-derived calls from the 5' RACE reads in MiXCR, one entry per CDR3 protein. The profile covers around 250,000 distinct CDR3 sequences, with about 7.1% appearing a single time and 0.85% taken by the ten largest. This rearrangement joins TRBV27 to TRBJ2-1; 7 nucleotides line up with TRBD1. The receptor's source is a man younger than 45 who received the YFV17D yellow fever vaccine. This sample comprised CD4+ T cells sorted from PBMCs, obtained 15 days after the yellow fever booster vaccination. The CDR3 is CASSLRQGPYNEQFF. The CDR3 bases are TGTGCCAGCAGTTTAAGACAGGGACCCTACAATGAGCAGTTCTTC.